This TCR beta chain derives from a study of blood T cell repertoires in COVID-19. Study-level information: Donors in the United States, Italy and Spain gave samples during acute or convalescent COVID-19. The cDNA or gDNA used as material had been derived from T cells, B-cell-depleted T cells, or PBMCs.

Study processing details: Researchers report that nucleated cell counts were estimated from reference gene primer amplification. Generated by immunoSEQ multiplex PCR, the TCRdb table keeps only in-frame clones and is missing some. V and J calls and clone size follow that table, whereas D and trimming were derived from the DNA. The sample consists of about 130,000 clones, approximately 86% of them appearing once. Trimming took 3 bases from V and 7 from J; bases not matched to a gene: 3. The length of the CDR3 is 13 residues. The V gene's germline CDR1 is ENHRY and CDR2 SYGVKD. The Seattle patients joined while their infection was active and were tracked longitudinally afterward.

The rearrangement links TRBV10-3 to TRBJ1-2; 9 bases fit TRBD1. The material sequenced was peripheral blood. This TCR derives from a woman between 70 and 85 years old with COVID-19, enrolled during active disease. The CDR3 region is CAISDGTGSGYTF. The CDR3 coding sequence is TGTGCCATCAGTGATGGGACAGGGAGTGGCTACACCTTC.